The rows below give T cell receptor beta chains drawn from one sample of a study of neurological immune-mediated disorders. MiXCR, applied by TCRdb to the 5' RACE reads, yields one record per CDR3 protein. The sample lists over 35,000 distinct CDR3 sequences, 3.8% occurring once. The sample comprised PBMCs. All receptors derive from a man aged 25-45 years with multiple sclerosis. CDR3s include the opening cysteine and the closing phenylalanine or tryptophan.

len	v_gene	j_gene	CDR3aa
12	TRBV20-1	TRBJ2-5	CSARGSEETQYF
12	TRBV6-6	TRBJ2-5	CASRPPGETQYF
14	TRBV6-2/TRBV6-3	TRBJ2-1	CASRRDSSYNEQFF
14	TRBV7-9	TRBJ2-3	CASSLSRTTDTQYF
14	TRBV7-2	TRBJ2-5	CASSLRTLQETQYF
13	TRBV5-5	TRBJ2-1	CASSRQGWHEQFF
16	TRBV20-1	TRBJ2-7	CSARDGKDPNFYEQYF
15	TRBV10-3	TRBJ1-2	CAISESGQGAGGYTF
13	TRBV20-1	TRBJ2-1	CSALTRQGYEQFF
17	TRBV7-8	TRBJ1-1	CASSEHWSRGRHTEAFF
16	TRBV7-2	TRBJ1-2	CASSLVGTGTNHGYTF
13	TRBV20-1	TRBJ1-4	CSASWQGGEKLFF
14	TRBV5-1	TRBJ2-3	CASRNGHLTDTQYF
17	TRBV10-3	TRBJ2-1	CAISESGRGGHYNEQFF
14	TRBV6-5	TRBJ2-1	CASSRDRGQGEQFF
16	TRBV29-1	TRBJ1-2	CSVEAGGQGLNYGYTF
13	TRBV5-1	TRBJ1-2	CASSPTGVGGYTF
12	TRBV7-9	TRBJ1-5	CASSLVAQPQHF
14	TRBV5-1	TRBJ2-2	CASSIRSDSGELFF
12	TRBV20-1	TRBJ1-1	CSAYMENTEAFF
14	TRBV18	TRBJ2-3	CASSQRTRPDTQYF
13	TRBV11-2	TRBJ1-1	CASSSDRDTEAFF
14	TRBV3-1	TRBJ1-2	CASSQEDGLWGYTF
14	TRBV11-2	TRBJ1-1	CASSLDRMNTEAFF
15	TRBV6-5	TRBJ2-5	CASSYSVRGEETQCF
15	TRBV10-3	TRBJ2-4	CAISESKAGGNIQYF
13	TRBV20-1	TRBJ1-3	CSARFRSGNTIYF
15	TRBV6-1	TRBJ2-5	CASSGLAGGQETQYF
13	TRBV12-3/TRBV12-4	TRBJ2-1	CASSLNIYNEQFF
13	TRBV7-8	TRBJ2-6	CASRSSGANVLTF
15	TRBV10-3	TRBJ2-1	CAIKPTRGSYNEQFF
13	TRBV19	TRBJ1-1	CASSPYKNTEAFF
15	TRBV4-2	TRBJ2-2	CASSQDLMGPGELFF
14	TRBV7-8	TRBJ2-3	CASSLAGTADTRYF
13	TRBV6-2/TRBV6-3	TRBJ2-1	CASSYRSYNEQFF
14	TRBV28	TRBJ1-5	CASRRQGPNQPQHF
13	TRBV29-1	TRBJ2-5	CSVFSGGLETQYF
15	TRBV7-2	TRBJ2-6	CASSIEISGANVLTF
12	TRBV20-1	TRBJ2-3	CSARASPDTQYF
14	TRBV15	TRBJ2-1	CATSRGRDSNEQFF
12	TRBV20-1	TRBJ1-5	CSAQQGVQPQHF
17	TRBV4-1	TRBJ1-3	CASSQEVQKPSGNTIYF
13	TRBV12-3/TRBV12-4	TRBJ1-2	CASSLRQGYGYTF
15	TRBV7-2	TRBJ1-1	CASSLGRGAFIEAFF
15	TRBV29-1	TRBJ1-2	CSVTGLQDYNYGYTF
15	TRBV12-3/TRBV12-4	TRBJ1-1	CASSWYWQGNTEAFF
15	TRBV4-3	TRBJ2-1	CASSQGGGSYNEQFF
17	TRBV7-8	TRBJ2-6	CASSLETRANPHNVLTF
15	TRBV9	TRBJ2-5	CASSGGGRVRETQYF
12	TRBV20-1	TRBJ1-1	CSASVGSAEAFF
14	TRBV20-1	TRBJ1-6	CSAGRGSYNSPLHF
16	TRBV7-6	TRBJ2-7	CASSSGGTSGSYEQYF
14	TRBV10-3	TRBJ2-3	CATETSGATDTQYF
13	TRBV29-1	TRBJ2-3	CSARLAGGDTQYF
14	TRBV5-1	TRBJ1-1	CASSWQGIGTEAFF